The 17 T cell receptor beta chains listed next were all sequenced from one sample in a study of T-cell memory formation after mild COVID-19. Using its own MiXCR run on the 5' RACE reads, TCRdb lists one record per CDR3 protein. The sample records some 100,000 distinct CDR3 sequences, around 10% being singletons. Sequenced input: PBMCs or a T cell subset sorted from them (not recorded which). These receptors all stem from a man aged 18 to 35 who had mild COVID-19 (a few samples of this study predate the infection). Cell type and time point are not known.

This clonotype has just a few counts. V is TRBV5-1 and J is TRBJ2-5, with a weak D call TRBD2 (5 bases). Trimming removed 4 bases at V and 1 base at J, with 11 bases between. Germline values: CDR1 SGHRS, CDR2 YFSETQ. The CDR3 is made up of 14 amino acids. Here the CDR3 DNA reads TGCGCCAGCAGCCCCAGAGGGCCCCAAGAGACCCAGTACTTC. It specifies CASSPRGPQETQYF.

The chain couples TRBV6-5 to TRBJ1-3, with D possibly matching TRBD1 (5 bases). The CDR3 totals 15 residues. The V gene's germline CDR1 is MNHEY and CDR2 SVGAGI. V was pared by 5 bases and J by 0 bases, with 11 bases between. CDR3 residues: CASSRGQISGNTIYF. The CDR3 DNA reads TGTGCCAGCAGTCGTGGACAAATCTCTGGAAACACCATATATTTT.

This clonotype appeared a few times. The chain employs TRBV29-1 and TRBJ2-5; D might be TRBD1 or TRBD2, each matching 5 bases. The V and J ends lost 8 bases and 5 bases respectively, with 15 bases between them. The CDR3 is 12 amino acids. Germline V gene data show CDR1 as SQVTM and CDR2 as ANQGSEA. The chain's CDR3 is CSMGRMGETQYF. The CDR3 DNA reads TGCAGCATGGGACGTATGGGGGAGACCCAGTACTTC.

V usage is TRBV7-2 and J usage is TRBJ1-5, with a weak D call TRBD1 (5 bases). Germline CDR1 reads SGHTA; CDR2 reads FQGNSA. Trimming pared 0 bases from V and 4 bases from J, leaving 13 bases between. This CDR3 is 16 amino acids long. This chain's CDR3 is CASSLALGAANQPQHF. The CDR3 bases are TGTGCCAGCAGCTTAGCGCTCGGGGCCGCGAATCAGCCCCAGCATTTT.

V and J are TRBV13 and TRBJ2-3, with 11 positions matching TRBD1. Germline lookup yields CDR1 PRHDT and CDR2 FYEKMQ (reference sequence). Losses at the gene ends were 5 bases for V and 2 bases for J; bases not matched to a gene: 6. The CDR3 loop spans 16 amino acids. CDR3 DNA: TGTGCCAGCAGCGGAGAGGGACAGGGGGTCACAGATACGCAGTATTTT. Encoded protein: CASSGEGQGVTDTQYF. The whole variable domain, filled in from reference TRBV13 and TRBJ2-3, reads AAGVIQSPRHLIKEKRETATLKCYPIPRHDTVYWYQQGPGQDPQFLISFYEKMQSDKGSIPDRFSAQQFSDYHSELNMSSLELGDSALYFCASSGEGQGVTDTQYFGPGTRLTVL.

This clonotype was observed a few times. The chain uses TRBV20-1 and TRBJ2-1; TRBD2 matches at 8 bases. The junction had 14 bases not matched to a gene; V was cut back by 5 bases and J by 8 bases. Per germline, CDR1 DFQATT and CDR2 SNEGSKA (reference sequence). The CDR3 length is 15 residues. As DNA, the CDR3 is TGCAGTGCTTCCCGCGGGGGGACCATTTACGATGAGCAGTTCTTC. Its translation: CSASRGGTIYDEQFF.

The chain joins TRBV7-9 to TRBJ2-6, with D maybe TRBD1 (6 bases). The length of the CDR3 is 16 residues. V was cut by 5 bases and J by 0 bases, with 11 bases left in between. In germline, CDR1 is SEHNR, CDR2 FQNEAQ (reference sequence). The CDR3 protein is CASSPTTGSGANVLTF. The CDR3, as DNA: TGTGCCAGCAGCCCCACGACAGGCTCTGGGGCCAACGTCCTGACTTTC. Drawing the rest from reference TRBV7-9 and TRBJ2-6, the complete variable domain is DTGVSQNPRHKITKRGQNVTFRCDPISEHNRLYWYRQTLGQGPEFLTYFQNEAQLEKSRLLSDRFSAERPKGSFSTLEIQRTEQGDSAMYLCASSPTTGSGANVLTFGAGSRLTVL.

The chain combines TRBV9 with TRBJ2-1, with D uncertain. The CDR3 runs to 12 residues. CDR1 SGDLS and CDR2 YYNGEE come from the germline V gene. V lost 3 bases and J 5 bases, leaving 6 bases between the germline ends. The CDR3 spells CASSGVDNEQFF. CDR3 DNA sequence: TGTGCCAGCAGCGGGGTTGACAATGAGCAGTTCTTC.

CDR3 sequence: CASSQQTGRDTQYF. The CDR3 DNA sequence: TGTGCCAGCAGTCAACAGACAGGGAGGGATACGCAGTATTTT. J is TRBJ2-3 and V is TRBV6-5; D possibly corresponds to TRBD1 (7 bases). The CDR3 covers 14 residues. Per germline, CDR1 MNHEY and CDR2 SVGAGI. Trimming removed 5 bases from V and 6 bases from J, with 15 bases in between.

The chain couples TRBV7-9 to TRBJ2-1, with no clear D. Germline-derived CDR1 and CDR2 are SEHNR and FQNEAQ (reference sequence). V was clipped by 3 bases and J by 9 bases, with 9 bases between them. CDR3 size: 12 residues. This CDR3 reads CASSFSGSEQFF. The CDR3 region has the DNA TGTGCCAGCAGCTTCAGTGGCAGTGAGCAGTTCTTC.

This clonotype was recorded a few times. This chain joins TRBV7-6 and TRBJ2-3; 10 nucleotides align to TRBD2. There are 15 residues in the CDR3. V trimming: 6 bases; J trimming: 4 bases; junction bases outside the gene matches: 7. CDR1 is SGHVS, CDR2 FNYEAQ, per germline. The CDR3 here is CASSRAGGSADTQYF. Here the CDR3 DNA reads TGTGCCAGCAGTCGAGCGGGGGGGTCTGCAGATACGCAGTATTTT.

V usage is TRBV5-1 and J usage is TRBJ2-5, with a tentative D call TRBD1 (6 bases). Germline assignment: CDR1 SGHRS and CDR2 YFSETQ. V was trimmed by 6 bases and J by 1 base, leaving 25 bases between them. CDR3 size: 18 residues. The CDR3 nucleotides read TGCGCCAGCATGGAGACAGGCCAGACGACATTACCCCAAGAGACCCAGTACTTC. This translates into CASMETGQTTLPQETQYF. The entire variable domain, with the rest obtained from reference TRBV5-1 and TRBJ2-5, is as follows: KAGVTQTPRYLIKTRGQQVTLSCSPISGHRSVSWYQQTPGQGLQFLFEYFSETQRNKGNFPGRFSGRQFSNSRSEMNVSTLELGDSALYLCASMETGQTTLPQETQYFGPGTRLLVL.

In this sample, this clonotype turned up many times. CDR3 region: CASSQGADREQPQHF. CDR3 DNA sequence: TGCGCCAGCAGCCAAGGTGCAGACAGGGAACAGCCCCAGCATTTT. This chain connects TRBV4-1 to TRBJ1-5, with 7 bases lining up with TRBD1. Germline V lookup: CDR1 MGHRA, CDR2 YSYEKL. The CDR3 is made up of 15 amino acids. V gave up 1 base and J gave up 7 bases; unmatched junction bases: 7.

This clonotype was counted at least ten times. CDR3 region: CASSPTDLLETQYF. In nucleotides, the CDR3 is TGTGCCAGCAGTCCAACCGATTTATTAGAGACCCAGTACTTC. V is TRBV6-5 and J is TRBJ2-5; no clear D gene. Germline V gives CDR1 MNHEY, CDR2 SVGAGI. The germline V and J ends were trimmed by 5 bases and 4 bases, with 14 bases remaining between them. The CDR3 has 14 residues.

This sequence joins TRBV27 and TRBJ1-1; no reliable D call. The germline V gene has CDR1 MNHEY and CDR2 SMNVEV (reference sequence). V was cut by 5 bases and J by 3 bases, with 10 bases left in between. CDR3 length equals 13 residues. The CDR3 protein is CASSALGYTEAFF. DNA of the CDR3: TGTGCCAGCAGTGCTTTGGGGTACACTGAAGCTTTCTTT.

A few counts support this clonotype. The rearrangement uses TRBV10-2 and TRBJ2-5; the D gene is possibly TRBD2 (7 bases). Germline CDR1 is WSHSY and CDR2 is SAAADI. The ends were cut back, 3 bases at V and 1 base at J, with 12 bases in the middle. The length of the CDR3 is 15 residues. CDR3 sequence (DNA): TGCGCCAGCAGTGAAGGCGGGGGCCTCCAAGAGACCCAGTACTTC. Translation: CASSEGGGLQETQYF.

The CDR3 region is CASSKGARGKGSGANVLTF. CDR3 nucleotide sequence: TGTGCCAGCAGCAAAGGGGCAAGGGGGAAAGGGTCTGGGGCCAACGTCCTGACTTTC. V is TRBV21-1 and J is TRBJ2-6; the D segment call TRBD1 is taken from the table without a DNA check. TRBV21-1 represents a pseudogene. CDR3 size: 19 residues.